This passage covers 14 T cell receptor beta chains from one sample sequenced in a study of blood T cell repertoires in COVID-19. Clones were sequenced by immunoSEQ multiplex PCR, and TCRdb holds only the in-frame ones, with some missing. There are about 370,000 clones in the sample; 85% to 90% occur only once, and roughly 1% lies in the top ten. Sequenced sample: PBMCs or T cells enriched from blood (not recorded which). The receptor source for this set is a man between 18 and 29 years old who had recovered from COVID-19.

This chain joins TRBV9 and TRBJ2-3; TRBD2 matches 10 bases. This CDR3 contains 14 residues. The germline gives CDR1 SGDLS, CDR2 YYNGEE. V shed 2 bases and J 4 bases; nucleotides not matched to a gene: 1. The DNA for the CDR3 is TGTGCCAGCAGCGTGACTAGCGGGTCAGATACGCAGTATTTT. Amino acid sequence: CASSVTSGSDTQYF.

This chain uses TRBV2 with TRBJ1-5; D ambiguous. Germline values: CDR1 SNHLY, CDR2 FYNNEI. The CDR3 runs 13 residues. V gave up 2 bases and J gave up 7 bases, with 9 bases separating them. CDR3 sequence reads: CASSETGRQPQHF. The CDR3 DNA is TGTGCCAGCAGTGAAACTGGTCGACAGCCCCAGCATTTT.

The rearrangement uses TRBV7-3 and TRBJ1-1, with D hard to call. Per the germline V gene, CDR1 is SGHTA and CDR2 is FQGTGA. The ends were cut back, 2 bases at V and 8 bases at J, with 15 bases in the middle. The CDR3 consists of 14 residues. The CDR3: CASSLGVGGLEAFF. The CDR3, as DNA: TGTGCCAGCAGCTTAGGCGTAGGAGGACTGGAAGCTTTCTTT.

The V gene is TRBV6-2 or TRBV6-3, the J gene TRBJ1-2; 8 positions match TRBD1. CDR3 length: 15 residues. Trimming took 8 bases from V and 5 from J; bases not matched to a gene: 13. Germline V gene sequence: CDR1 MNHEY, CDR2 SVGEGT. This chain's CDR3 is CASCRGQGKYYGYTF. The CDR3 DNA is TGTGCCAGCTGCCGCGGACAGGGAAAATATTATGGCTACACCTTC.

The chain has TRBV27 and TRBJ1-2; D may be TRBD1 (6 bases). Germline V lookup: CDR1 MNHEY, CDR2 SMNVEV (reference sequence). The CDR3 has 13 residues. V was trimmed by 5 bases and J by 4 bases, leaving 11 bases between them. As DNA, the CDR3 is TGTGCCAGCAGTCCCAGGACAGCCTATGGCTACACCTTC. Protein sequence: CASSPRTAYGYTF.

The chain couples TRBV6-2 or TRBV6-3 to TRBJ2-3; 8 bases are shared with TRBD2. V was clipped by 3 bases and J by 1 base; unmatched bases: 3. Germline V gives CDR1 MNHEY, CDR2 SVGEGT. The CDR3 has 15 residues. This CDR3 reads CASSYREGGTDTQYF. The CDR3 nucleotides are TGTGCCAGCAGTTATCGGGAGGGCGGCACAGATACGCAGTATTTT.

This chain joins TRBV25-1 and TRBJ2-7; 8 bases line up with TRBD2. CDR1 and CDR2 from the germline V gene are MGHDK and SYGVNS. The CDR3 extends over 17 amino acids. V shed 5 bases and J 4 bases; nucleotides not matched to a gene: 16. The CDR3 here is CASSPHWVPGGNYEQYF. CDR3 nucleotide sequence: TGTGCCAGCAGTCCCCATTGGGTTCCGGGAGGGAATTACGAGCAGTACTTC.

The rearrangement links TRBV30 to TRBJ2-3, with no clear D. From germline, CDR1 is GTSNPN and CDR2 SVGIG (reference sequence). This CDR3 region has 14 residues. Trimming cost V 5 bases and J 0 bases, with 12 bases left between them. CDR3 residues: CAWAVSSSTDTQYF. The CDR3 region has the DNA TGTGCCTGGGCAGTCAGTTCTAGCACAGATACGCAGTATTTT.

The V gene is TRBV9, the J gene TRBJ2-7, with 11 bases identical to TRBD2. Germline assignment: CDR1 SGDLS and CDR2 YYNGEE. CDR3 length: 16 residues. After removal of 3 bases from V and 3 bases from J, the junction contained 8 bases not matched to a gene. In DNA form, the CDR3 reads TGTGCCAGCAGCGGACTTAGCGGGGGGGCCGTCTACGAGCAGTACTTC. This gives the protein CASSGLSGGAVYEQYF.

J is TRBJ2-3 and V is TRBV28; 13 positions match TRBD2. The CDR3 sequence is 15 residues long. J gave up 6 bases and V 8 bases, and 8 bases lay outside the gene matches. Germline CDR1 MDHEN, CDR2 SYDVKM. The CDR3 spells CASGSGTSGKDTQYF. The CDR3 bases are TGTGCCAGCGGGTCCGGGACTAGCGGGAAGGATACGCAGTATTTT.

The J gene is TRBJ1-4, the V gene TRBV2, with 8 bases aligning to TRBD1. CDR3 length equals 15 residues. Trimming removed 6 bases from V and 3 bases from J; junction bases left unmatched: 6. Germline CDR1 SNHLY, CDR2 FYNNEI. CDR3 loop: CASRDRGTPNEKLFF. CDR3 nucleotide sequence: TGTGCCAGCAGAGACAGGGGTACACCTAATGAAAAACTGTTTTTT.

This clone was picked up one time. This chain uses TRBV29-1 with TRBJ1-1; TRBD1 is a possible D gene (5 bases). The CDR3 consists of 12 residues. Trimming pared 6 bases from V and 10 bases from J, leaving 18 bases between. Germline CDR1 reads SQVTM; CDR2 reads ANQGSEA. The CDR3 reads CSVRGDPGGAFF. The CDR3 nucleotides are TGCAGCGTGCGGGGAGATCCCGGGGGAGCTTTCTTT.

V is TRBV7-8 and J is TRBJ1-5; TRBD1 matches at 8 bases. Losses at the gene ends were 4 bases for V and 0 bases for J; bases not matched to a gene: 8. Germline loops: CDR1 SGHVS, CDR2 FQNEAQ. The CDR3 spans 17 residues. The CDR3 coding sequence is TGTGCCAGCAGCTCCGGGGACAGGACATATAGCAATCAGCCCCAGCATTTT. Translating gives CASSSGDRTYSNQPQHF.

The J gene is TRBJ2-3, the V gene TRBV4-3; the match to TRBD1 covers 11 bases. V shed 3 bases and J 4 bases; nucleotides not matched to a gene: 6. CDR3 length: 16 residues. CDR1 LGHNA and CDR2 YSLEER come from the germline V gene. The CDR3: CASSQRTGGPPDTQYF. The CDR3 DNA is TGCGCCAGCAGCCAGCGGACAGGGGGCCCCCCAGATACGCAGTATTTT.